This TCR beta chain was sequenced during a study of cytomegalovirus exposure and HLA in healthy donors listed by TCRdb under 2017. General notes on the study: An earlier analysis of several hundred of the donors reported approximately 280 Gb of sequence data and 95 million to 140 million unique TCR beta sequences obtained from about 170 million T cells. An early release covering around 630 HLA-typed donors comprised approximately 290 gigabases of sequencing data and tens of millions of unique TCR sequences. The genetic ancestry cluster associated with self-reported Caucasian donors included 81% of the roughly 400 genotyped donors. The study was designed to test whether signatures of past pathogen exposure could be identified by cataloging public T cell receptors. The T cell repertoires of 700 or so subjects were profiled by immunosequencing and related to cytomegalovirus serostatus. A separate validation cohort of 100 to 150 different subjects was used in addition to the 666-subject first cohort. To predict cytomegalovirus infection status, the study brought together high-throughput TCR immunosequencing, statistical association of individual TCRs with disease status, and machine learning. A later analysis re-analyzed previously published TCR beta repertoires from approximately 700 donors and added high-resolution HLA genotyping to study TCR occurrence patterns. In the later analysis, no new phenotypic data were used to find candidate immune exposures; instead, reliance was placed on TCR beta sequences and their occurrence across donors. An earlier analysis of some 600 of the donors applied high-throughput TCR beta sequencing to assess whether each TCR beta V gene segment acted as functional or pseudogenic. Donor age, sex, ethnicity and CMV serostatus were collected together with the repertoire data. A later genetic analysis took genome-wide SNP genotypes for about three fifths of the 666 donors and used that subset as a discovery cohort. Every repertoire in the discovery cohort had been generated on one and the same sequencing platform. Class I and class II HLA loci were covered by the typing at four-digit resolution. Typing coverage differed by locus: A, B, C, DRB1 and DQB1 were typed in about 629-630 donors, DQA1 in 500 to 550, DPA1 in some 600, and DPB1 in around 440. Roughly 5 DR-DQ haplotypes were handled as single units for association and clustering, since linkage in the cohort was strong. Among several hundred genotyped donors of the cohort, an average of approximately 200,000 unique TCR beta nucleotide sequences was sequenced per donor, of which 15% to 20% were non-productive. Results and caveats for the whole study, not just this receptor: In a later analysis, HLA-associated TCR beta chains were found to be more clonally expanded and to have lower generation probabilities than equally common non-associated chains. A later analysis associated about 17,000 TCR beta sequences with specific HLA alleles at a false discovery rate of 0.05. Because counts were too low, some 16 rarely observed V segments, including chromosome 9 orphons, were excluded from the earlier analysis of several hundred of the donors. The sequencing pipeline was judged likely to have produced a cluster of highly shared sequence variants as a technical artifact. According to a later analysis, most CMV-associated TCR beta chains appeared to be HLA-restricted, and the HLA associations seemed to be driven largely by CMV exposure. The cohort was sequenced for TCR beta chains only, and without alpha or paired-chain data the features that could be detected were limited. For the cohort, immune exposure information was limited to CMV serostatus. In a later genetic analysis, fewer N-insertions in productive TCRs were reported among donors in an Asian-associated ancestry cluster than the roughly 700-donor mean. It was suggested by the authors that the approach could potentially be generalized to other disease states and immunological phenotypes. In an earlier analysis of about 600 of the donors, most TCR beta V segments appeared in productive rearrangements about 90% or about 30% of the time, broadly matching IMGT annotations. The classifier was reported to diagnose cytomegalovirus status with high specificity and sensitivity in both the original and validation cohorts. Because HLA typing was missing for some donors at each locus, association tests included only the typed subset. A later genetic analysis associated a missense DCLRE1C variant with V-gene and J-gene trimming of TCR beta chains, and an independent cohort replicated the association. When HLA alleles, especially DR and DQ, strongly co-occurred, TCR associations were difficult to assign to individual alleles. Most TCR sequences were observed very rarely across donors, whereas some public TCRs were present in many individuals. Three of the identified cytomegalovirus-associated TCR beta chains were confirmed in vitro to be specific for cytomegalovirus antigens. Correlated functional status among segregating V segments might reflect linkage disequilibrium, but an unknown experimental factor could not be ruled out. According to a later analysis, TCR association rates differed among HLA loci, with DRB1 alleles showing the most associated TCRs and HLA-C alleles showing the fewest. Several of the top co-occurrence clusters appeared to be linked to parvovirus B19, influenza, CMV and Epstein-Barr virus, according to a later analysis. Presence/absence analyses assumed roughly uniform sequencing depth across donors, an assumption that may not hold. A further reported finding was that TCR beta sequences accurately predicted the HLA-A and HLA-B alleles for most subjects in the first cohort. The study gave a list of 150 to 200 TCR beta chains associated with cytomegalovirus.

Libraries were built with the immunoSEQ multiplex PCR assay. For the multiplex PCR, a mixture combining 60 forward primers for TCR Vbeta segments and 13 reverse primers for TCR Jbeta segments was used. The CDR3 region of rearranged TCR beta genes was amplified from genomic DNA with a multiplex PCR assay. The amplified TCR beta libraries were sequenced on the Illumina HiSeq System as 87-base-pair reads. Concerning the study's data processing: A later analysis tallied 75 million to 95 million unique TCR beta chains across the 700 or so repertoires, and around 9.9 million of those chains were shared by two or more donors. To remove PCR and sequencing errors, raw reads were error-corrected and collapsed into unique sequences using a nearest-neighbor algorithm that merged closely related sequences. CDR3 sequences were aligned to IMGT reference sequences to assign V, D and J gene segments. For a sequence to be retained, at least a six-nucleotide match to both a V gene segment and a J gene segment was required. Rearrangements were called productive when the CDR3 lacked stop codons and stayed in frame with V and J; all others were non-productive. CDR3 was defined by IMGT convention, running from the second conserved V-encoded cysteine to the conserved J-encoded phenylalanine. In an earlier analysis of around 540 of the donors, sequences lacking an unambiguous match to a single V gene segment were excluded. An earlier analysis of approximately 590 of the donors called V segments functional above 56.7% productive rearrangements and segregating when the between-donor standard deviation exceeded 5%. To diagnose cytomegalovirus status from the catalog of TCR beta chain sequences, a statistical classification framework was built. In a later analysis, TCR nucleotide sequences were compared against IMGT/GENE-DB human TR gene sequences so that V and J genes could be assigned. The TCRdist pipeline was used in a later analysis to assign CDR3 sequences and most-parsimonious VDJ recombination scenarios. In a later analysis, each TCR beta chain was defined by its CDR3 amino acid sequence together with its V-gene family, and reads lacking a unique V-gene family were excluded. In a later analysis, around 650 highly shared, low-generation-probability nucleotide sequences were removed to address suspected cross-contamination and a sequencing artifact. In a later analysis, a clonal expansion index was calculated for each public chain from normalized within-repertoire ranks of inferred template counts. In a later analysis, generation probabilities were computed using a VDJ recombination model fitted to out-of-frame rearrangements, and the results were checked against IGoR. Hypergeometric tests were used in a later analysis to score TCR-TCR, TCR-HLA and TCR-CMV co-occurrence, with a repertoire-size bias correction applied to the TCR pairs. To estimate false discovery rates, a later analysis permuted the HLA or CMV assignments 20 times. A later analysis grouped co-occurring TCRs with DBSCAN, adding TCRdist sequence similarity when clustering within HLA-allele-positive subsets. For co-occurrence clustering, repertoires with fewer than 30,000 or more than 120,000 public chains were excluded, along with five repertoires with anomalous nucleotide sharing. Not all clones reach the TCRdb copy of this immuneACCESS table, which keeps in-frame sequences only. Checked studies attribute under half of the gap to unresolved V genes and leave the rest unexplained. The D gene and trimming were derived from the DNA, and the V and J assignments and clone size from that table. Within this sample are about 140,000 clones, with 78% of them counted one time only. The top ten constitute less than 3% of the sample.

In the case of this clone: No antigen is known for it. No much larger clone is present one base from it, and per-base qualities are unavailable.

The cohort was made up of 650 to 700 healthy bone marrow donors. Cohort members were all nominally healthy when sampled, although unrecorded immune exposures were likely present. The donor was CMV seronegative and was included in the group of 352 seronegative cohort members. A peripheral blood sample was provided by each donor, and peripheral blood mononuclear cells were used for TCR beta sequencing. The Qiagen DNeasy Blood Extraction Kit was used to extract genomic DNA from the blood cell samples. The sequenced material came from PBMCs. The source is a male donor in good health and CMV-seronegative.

DNA sequence: TGCAGCGTTGATAAAGGACAGGGATTAGGGGAGCAGTACTTC. This translates into CSVDKGQGLGEQYF. The chain is encoded by TRBV29-1 joined to TRBJ2-7, with 8 central nucleotides matching TRBD1. Inclusive of the bounding cysteine and phenylalanine, the CDR3 is 14 residues long. Of the read, only the CDR3 DNA is kept; its 42 bases are in frame from base 1. CDR1 SQVTM and CDR2 ANQGSEA were looked up in the germline V gene. The germline V end is reduced by 3 bases and the J end by 7 bases; junction bases left unmatched: 11.